These T cell receptor beta chains were read from a single sample in a study of cytotoxic CD8 clonotypes in ibrutinib-treated CLL. Produced via immunoSEQ multiplex PCR; TCRdb's table is partial and in-frame only. The sample yields about 150,000 clones, 70% to 80% seen once. This sample comprised PBMCs, obtained after 24 months of ibrutinib treatment. The receptors shown here come from a human donor with chronic lymphocytic leukemia. Each CDR3 is given with its conserved first and last residue. The order of the fields is clone size, V gene, D gene, J gene, CDR3 DNA, CDR3 protein. D genes are given only for firm matches. For some rows the clone size is stated as once, few or many, or as a class when expanded; others skip it.

clone size: few
V gene: TRBV10-2
D gene: NA
J gene: TRBJ1-1
CDR3 DNA: TGCGCCAGCAGTGCAGTAATGAACACTGAAGCTTTCTTT
CDR3 protein: CASSAVMNTEAFF

clone size: few
V gene: TRBV19
D gene: NA
J gene: TRBJ1-3
CDR3 DNA: TGTGCCAGTAGGGGAGGGGCCGACCGGGCCCAGGGGACTGGAAACACCATATATTTT
CDR3 protein: CASRGGADRAQGTGNTIYF

clone size: NA
V gene: TRBV2
D gene: NA
J gene: TRBJ2-1
CDR3 DNA: TGTGCCAGCAGCGTAAACCTAGGCTCTGAGCAGTTCTTC
CDR3 protein: CASSVNLGSEQFF

clone size: NA
V gene: TRBV16
D gene: NA
J gene: TRBJ1-1
CDR3 DNA: TGTGCCAGCAGCCAATCAGCCCTGGGTACTGAAGCTTTCTTT
CDR3 protein: CASSQSALGTEAFF

clone size: NA
V gene: TRBV21-1
D gene: NA
J gene: TRBJ1-5
CDR3 DNA: TGTGCCAGCAGCAAAGGGGGGCAGGGCGAACTTAGCAATCAGCCCCAGCATTTT
CDR3 protein: CASSKGGQGELSNQPQHF

clone size: few
V gene: TRBV6-6
D gene: NA
J gene: TRBJ1-4
CDR3 DNA: TGTGCCAGCAGCCTGGGCGGGGGGACGGGGGAAAAACTGTTTTTT
CDR3 protein: CASSLGGGTGEKLFF

clone size: few
V gene: TRBV5-1
D gene: TRBD1
J gene: TRBJ2-7
CDR3 DNA: TGCGCCAGCAGCTACCGACAGGGCGGCGAGCAGTACTTC
CDR3 protein: CASSYRQGGEQYF

clone size: few
V gene: TRBV28
D gene: NA
J gene: TRBJ1-6
CDR3 DNA: TGTGCCAGCAGCGGCTCCGGGCCCACCAATTCACCCCTCCACTTT
CDR3 protein: CASSGSGPTNSPLHF

clone size: few
V gene: TRBV10-3
D gene: TRBD1
J gene: TRBJ2-7
CDR3 DNA: TGTGCCACCGACAGGGGGCGAGGGGGATACGAGCAGTACTTC
CDR3 protein: CATDRGRGGYEQYF

clone size: NA
V gene: TRBV7-6
D gene: NA
J gene: TRBJ2-2
CDR3 DNA: TGTGCCAGCGAACTGGCCGCCGCCGGGGAGCTGTTTTTT
CDR3 protein: CASELAAAGELFF

clone size: NA
V gene: TRBV19
D gene: TRBD1
J gene: TRBJ2-3
CDR3 DNA: TGTGCCAGTAGCCGGACAGGGGGCCACACAGATACGCAGTATTTT
CDR3 protein: CASSRTGGHTDTQYF

clone size: few
V gene: TRBV7-3
D gene: NA
J gene: TRBJ2-7
CDR3 DNA: TGTGCCAGCAGTCCGCCGTGTGGGGGATACCTGGGGATCTACGAGCAGTACTTC
CDR3 protein: CASSPPCGGYLGIYEQYF

clone size: few
V gene: TRBV7-9
D gene: TRBD1
J gene: TRBJ1-2
CDR3 DNA: TGTGCCACCCAGACAGGGCTCTATGGCTACACCTTC
CDR3 protein: CATQTGLYGYTF

clone size: NA
V gene: TRBV5-4
D gene: TRBD1
J gene: TRBJ2-7
CDR3 DNA: TGTGCCAGCAGCTTGGGGACAGGGATTCACTACGAGCAGTACTTC
CDR3 protein: CASSLGTGIHYEQYF

clone size: NA
V gene: TRBV7-9
D gene: NA
J gene: TRBJ2-6
CDR3 DNA: TGTGCCAGCAGCTTATCCATGTTCGGGGCCAACGTCCTGACTTTC
CDR3 protein: CASSLSMFGANVLTF

clone size: once
V gene: TRBV11-2
D gene: NA
J gene: TRBJ2-5
CDR3 DNA: TGTGCCAGCAGCCCCCAGGGCGGGCTGACCCAGTACTTC
CDR3 protein: CASSPQGGLTQYF

clone size: many
V gene: TRBV18
D gene: TRBD1
J gene: TRBJ2-3
CDR3 DNA: TGTGCCAGCTCACCACGGGCAGGGGGCCGCACAGATACGCAGTATTTT
CDR3 protein: CASSPRAGGRTDTQYF

clone size: NA
V gene: TRBV18
D gene: NA
J gene: TRBJ2-5
CDR3 DNA: TGTGCCAGCTCATCCCCACGGGACCAAGAGACCCAGTACTTC
CDR3 protein: CASSSPRDQETQYF

clone size: NA
V gene: TRBV7-2
D gene: NA
J gene: TRBJ2-3
CDR3 DNA: TGTGCCAGCAGCCCCAGCACAGATACGCAGTATTTT
CDR3 protein: CASSPSTDTQYF

clone size: NA
V gene: TRBV18
D gene: TRBD1
J gene: TRBJ1-1
CDR3 DNA: TGTGCCAGCTCCCCCGGGACAGGGACTATGAACACTGAAGCTTTCTTT
CDR3 protein: CASSPGTGTMNTEAFF

clone size: once
V gene: TRBV5-1
D gene: TRBD2
J gene: TRBJ2-7
CDR3 DNA: TGCGCCAGCAGCCCCGGACTAGCGGGCTACGAGCAGTACTTC
CDR3 protein: CASSPGLAGYEQYF

clone size: NA
V gene: TRBV6-5
D gene: TRBD1
J gene: TRBJ2-7
CDR3 DNA: TGTGCCAGCAGTGACAGGGCCCCCTACGAGCAGTACTTC
CDR3 protein: CASSDRAPYEQYF

clone size: NA
V gene: TRBV27
D gene: TRBD2
J gene: TRBJ2-7
CDR3 DNA: TGTGCCAGCAGAGCGACTAGCGGGGTCTACGAGCAGTACTTC
CDR3 protein: CASRATSGVYEQYF

clone size: NA
V gene: TRBV2
D gene: NA
J gene: TRBJ1-2
CDR3 DNA: TGTGCCAGCCTTTTAGGCGAGTCCAACTATGGCTACACCTTC
CDR3 protein: CASLLGESNYGYTF

clone size: few
V gene: TRBV5-3
D gene: NA
J gene: TRBJ2-5
CDR3 DNA: TGTGCCAGAAGCTTGGCGGGTAGGGAGGAGACCCAGTACTTC
CDR3 protein: CARSLAGREETQYF

clone size: NA
V gene: TRBV28
D gene: NA
J gene: TRBJ1-5
CDR3 DNA: TGTGCCAGCAGCTACGGCACAGGCGGTTTTCAGCCCCAGCATTTT
CDR3 protein: CASSYGTGGFQPQHF

clone size: NA
V gene: TRBV6-5
D gene: TRBD1
J gene: TRBJ1-2
CDR3 DNA: TGTGCCAGCAGTTACCCCCTAGGACAGGGAAGGGGCTACACCTTC
CDR3 protein: CASSYPLGQGRGYTF

clone size: NA
V gene: TRBV9
D gene: NA
J gene: TRBJ1-3
CDR3 DNA: TGTGCCAGCAGCCCCCGGGGTACCCGCGAAAGCACCATATATTTT
CDR3 protein: CASSPRGTRESTIYF

clone size: NA
V gene: TRBV7-3
D gene: NA
J gene: TRBJ1-1
CDR3 DNA: TGTGCCAGCAGCTTAGGGGGGGCCGAAGCTTTCTTT
CDR3 protein: CASSLGGAEAFF

clone size: NA
V gene: TRBV18
D gene: NA
J gene: TRBJ1-2
CDR3 DNA: TGTGCCAGCTCACCCCCACCATCACAGGAGACCTATGGCTACACCTTC
CDR3 protein: CASSPPPSQETYGYTF

clone size: few
V gene: TRBV20-1
D gene: NA
J gene: TRBJ2-1
CDR3 DNA: TGCAGTGCCCTGGGGGGGGCCCAGTTCTTC
CDR3 protein: CSALGGAQFF

clone size: NA
V gene: TRBV7-2
D gene: TRBD2
J gene: TRBJ2-7
CDR3 DNA: TGTGCCAGCAGCTTAGGTGCTAGCGGGGGTAGGGGGCAGTACTTC
CDR3 protein: CASSLGASGGRGQYF